The 26 T cell receptor beta chains below were found in one sample sequenced in a study of blood T cell repertoires in COVID-19. This table comes from immunoSEQ multiplex PCR, and its TCRdb copy is limited to in-frame clones, with some not included. This table holds some 150,000 clones, roughly 90% found once. Sequencing was carried out using peripheral blood. The source is a human donor in a cohort sampled during active COVID-19.

This clone was counted between two and nine times. One end of the junction fails to match germline, which may point to a read error. The chain has TRBV5-1 and TRBJ2-1; D remains unclear. Germline values: CDR1 SGHRS, CDR2 YFSETQ. The CDR3 loop spans 16 amino acids. The CDR3 nucleotides are TGCGCCAGCAGTTTGGTCCCGCTAAGCTCCTACAATGAGCAGTTCTTC. Protein: CASSLVPLSSYNEQFF.

The chain is built from TRBV6-5 and TRBJ2-7; D not resolved. V lost 5 bases and J 2 bases, leaving 10 bases between the germline ends. The CDR3 runs to 13 residues. Germline CDR1 reads MNHEY; CDR2 reads SVGAGI. This CDR3 is CASSLSRAYEQYF. CDR3 nucleotide sequence: TGTGCCAGCAGTCTCTCACGGGCCTACGAGCAGTACTTC.

CDR3 in amino acids: CASSTRHPGGETQYF. The DNA of the CDR3 is TGTGCCAGTAGCACCCGTCATCCGGGGGGGGAGACCCAGTACTTC. The chain carries TRBV19 and TRBJ2-5; 8 bases map to TRBD2. Germline trimming cut 6 bases from V and 5 bases from J; bases unmatched to any gene: 11. Per the germline V gene, CDR1 is LNHDA and CDR2 is SQIVND (reference sequence). This CDR3 is 15 amino acids long.

This rearrangement joins TRBV20-1 to TRBJ2-7; 9 bases match TRBD1. Per germline, CDR1 DFQATT and CDR2 SNEGSKA (reference sequence). V lost 3 bases and J lost 0; bases outside the gene matches: 3. The CDR3 runs 14 residues. This chain's CDR3 is CSASWDRDSYEQYF. In nucleotides, the CDR3 is TGCAGTGCTAGTTGGGACAGGGACTCCTACGAGCAGTACTTC.

About this clone: One end of the junction is discordant with germline, which a read error may explain. V gene TRBV7-7 combines with J gene TRBJ2-2; 7 positions agree with TRBD2. The CDR3 spans 17 residues. Germline V CDR1 and CDR2: SSHAT, FNYEAQ (reference sequence). Written as DNA, the CDR3 is TGTGCTAGCAGCCCGTCTTTGCGGGGGAGTAGAACCGGGGAGCTGTTTTTT. Protein: CASSPSLRGSRTGELFF.

This chain connects TRBV6-6 to TRBJ1-4, with 8 bases aligning to TRBD1. The germline V gene has CDR1 MNHNY and CDR2 SVGAGI (reference sequence). CDR3 length: 14 amino acids. V lost 7 bases and J lost 7; bases outside the gene matches: 8. CDR3 protein: CASNNRDRLEKLFF. CDR3 DNA: TGTGCCAGCAATAACCGGGACAGGCTTGAAAAACTGTTTTTT.

There are a few counts of this clone. The chain carries TRBV2 and TRBJ2-7; 9 positions agree with TRBD1. The junction had 7 bases not matched to a gene; V was cut back by 8 bases and J by 5 bases. Germline V lookup: CDR1 SNHLY, CDR2 FYNNEI. The length of the CDR3 is 13 residues. The DNA of the CDR3 is TGTGCCAGCGGGACAGGGATGGCGGACGAGCAGTACTTC. Its translation is CASGTGMADEQYF.

V and J are TRBV12-3 or TRBV12-4 and TRBJ2-3; possible D gene TRBD2, 6 bases. The V gene lost 5 bases and the J gene lost 10 bases, with 13 bases spanning the gap. This CDR3 region has 12 residues. The CDR3 DNA reads as TGTGCCAGCAGTGGCCAACCGGGAGCGCAGTATTTT. Encoded protein: CASSGQPGAQYF.

The chain is built from TRBV7-2 and TRBJ1-5; the D is unclear. The CDR3 runs to 13 residues. The germline CDR1 and CDR2 sequences are SGHTA and FQGNSA. The V and J ends lost 1 base and 4 bases respectively, with 5 bases between them. The CDR3 nucleotides read TGTGCCAGCAGCTTAGACCGGAATCAGCCCCAGCATTTT. Amino acids: CASSLDRNQPQHF.

This chain uses TRBV4-2 with TRBJ1-1; D possibly corresponds to TRBD1 (5 bases). The CDR3 is made up of 13 amino acids. Germline V gene data show CDR1 as LGHNA and CDR2 as YNFKEQ. The V gene lost 5 bases and the J gene lost 5 bases, with 12 bases spanning the gap. The CDR3 here is CASSESSGTEAFF. The CDR3 coding sequence is TGTGCCAGCAGCGAGAGCTCAGGGACTGAAGCTTTCTTT.

This clone was seen a handful of times. The rearrangement uses TRBV28 and TRBJ2-2; D possibly corresponds to TRBD2 (5 bases). Germline V lookup: CDR1 MDHEN, CDR2 SYDVKM. The V end was cut by 3 bases, the J end by 7 bases, with 12 bases between. The CDR3 has 14 residues. This CDR3 is CASSFGVSSGELFF. The CDR3 nucleotides are TGTGCCAGCAGTTTCGGGGTTTCGAGCGGGGAGCTGTTTTTT.

The rearrangement uses TRBV7-9 and TRBJ1-6, with 8 bases identical to TRBD1. There are 19 residues in the CDR3. V gave up 5 bases and J gave up 0 bases; unmatched junction bases: 12. Germline-derived CDR1 and CDR2 are SEHNR and FQNEAQ (reference sequence). The chain's CDR3 is CASSAGQGRRGSYNSPLHF. CDR3 sequence (DNA): TGTGCCAGCAGCGCAGGACAGGGCCGTCGGGGCTCCTATAATTCACCCCTCCACTTT.

This sequence joins TRBV30 and TRBJ2-3, with D perhaps matching TRBD2 (6 bases). Trimming took off 1 base at V and 10 bases at J, with 9 bases between the two ends. Per germline, CDR1 GTSNPN and CDR2 SVGIG (reference sequence). The CDR3 totals 11 residues. The CDR3 nucleotides read TGTGCCTGGAGTGGCGGGGAAGCGCAGTATTTT. Protein: CAWSGGEAQYF.

The chain links TRBV3-1 (or the pseudogene TRBV3-2) to TRBJ2-5; TRBD2 agrees at 9 bases. The V gene's germline CDR1 is LGHDT and CDR2 YNNKEL (reference sequence). With 0 bases clipped from V and 4 bases from J, the junction kept 12 bases outside the gene matches. The CDR3 is made up of 18 amino acids. CDR3 in DNA: TGTGCCAGCAGCCAAGATCGTGTTAGCGGGAGTCCTGGAGAGACCCAGTACTTC. It yields the protein CASSQDRVSGSPGETQYF.

The genes are TRBV5-1 and TRBJ1-1; D gene ambiguous. Germline CDR1 SGHRS, CDR2 YFSETQ. This CDR3 is built from 14 residues. V lost 0 bases to trimming and J lost 2 bases, with 8 bases between them. CDR3: CASSLGPENTEAFF. In DNA form, the CDR3 reads TGCGCCAGCAGCTTGGGGCCAGAAAACACTGAAGCTTTCTTT.

In its sample, this clone was seen a few times. The chain couples TRBV9 to TRBJ1-2; no definite D call. Trimming took 2 bases from V and 2 from J, leaving 10 bases between them. The CDR3 length is 14 residues. Germline V gives CDR1 SGDLS, CDR2 YYNGEE. The CDR3 DNA sequence: TGTGCCAGCAGCGTGGCAGACACAAACTATGGCTACACCTTC. It yields the protein CASSVADTNYGYTF.

The chain recombines TRBV24-1 with TRBJ2-1; 8 positions match TRBD1. This CDR3 region has 17 residues. In germline, CDR1 is KGHDR, CDR2 SFDVKD. V shed 0 bases and J 2 bases; nucleotides not matched to a gene: 5. The CDR3 protein is CATSDLNGQGTYNEQFF. As DNA, the CDR3 is TGTGCCACCAGTGATTTGAACGGACAGGGCACCTACAATGAGCAGTTCTTC.

V and J are TRBV6-4 and TRBJ1-6; no reliable D call. This CDR3 contains 15 residues. V was clipped by 3 bases and J by 6 bases, with 12 bases between them. Germline V gene sequence: CDR1 MRHNA, CDR2 SNTAGT. The CDR3, as DNA: TGTGCCAGCAGTGAGGGCGCGTCGCGTAATTCACCCCTCCACTTT. Its translation: CASSEGASRNSPLHF.

Comments on this clone: This same CDR3 is encoded by further DNA sequences in the sample. The chain uses TRBV5-4 and TRBJ1-1, with 8 bases lining up with TRBD1. Germline V gene data show CDR1 as SGHNT and CDR2 as YYREEE (reference sequence). The J segment lost 6 bases and the V segment lost 0 bases, leaving 10 bases of the junction unmatched. The CDR3 is made up of 16 amino acids. The CDR3 region is CASSLGSGGGGAEAFF. The CDR3 DNA reads as TGTGCCAGCAGCTTGGGGTCAGGGGGCGGGGGGGCTGAAGCTTTCTTT. Combining the CDR3 with reference TRBV5-4 and TRBJ1-1 gives the whole variable domain ETGVTQSPTHLIKTRGQQVTLRCSSQSGHNTVSWYQQALGQGPQFIFQYYREEENGRGNFPPRFSGLQFPNYSSELNVNALELDDSALYLCASSLGSGGGGAEAFFGQGTRLTVV.

The CDR3 bases are TGTGCCAGTAGTCGGGTTTCGCGCAATCAGCCCCAGCATTTT. Protein: CASSRVSRNQPQHF. This chain connects TRBV19 to TRBJ1-5; D is uncertain. The V and J ends lost 5 bases and 2 bases respectively, with 10 bases between them. Per the germline V gene, CDR1 is LNHDA and CDR2 is SQIVND (reference sequence). This CDR3 has 14 amino acids.

The gene calls are TRBV3-1 (or the pseudogene TRBV3-2) and TRBJ2-1; D possibly corresponds to TRBD2 (6 bases). The V gene's germline CDR1 is LGHDT and CDR2 YNNKEL (reference sequence). V lost 3 bases to trimming and J lost 4 bases, with 25 bases between them. This CDR3 is built from 19 residues. DNA for the CDR3: TGTGCCAGCAGCCAGGAGAGGTACGGGGGAACCGCATCATACAATGAGCAGTTCTTC. Protein product: CASSQERYGGTASYNEQFF.

The chain employs TRBV7-2 and TRBJ2-7; 8 bases are shared with TRBD1. The CDR3 runs to 14 residues. Germline loops: CDR1 SGHTA, CDR2 FQGNSA. The J segment lost 6 bases and the V segment lost 6 bases, leaving 10 bases of the junction unmatched. The CDR3 reads CASSSRTGWIEQYF. The DNA of the CDR3 is TGTGCCAGCAGTTCCCGGACAGGGTGGATCGAGCAGTACTTC.

The chain joins TRBV30 to TRBJ2-1; D is ambiguous. CDR1 and CDR2 (germline): GTSNPN, SVGIG (reference sequence). The ends were cut back, 2 bases at V and 4 bases at J, with 12 bases in the middle. The CDR3 spans 14 residues. The CDR3 protein is CAWSRRLFYNEQFF. DNA for the CDR3: TGTGCCTGGAGTAGGAGACTTTTTTACAATGAGCAGTTCTTC.

This clone was picked up a small number of times. This chain joins TRBV7-8 and TRBJ1-5; D ambiguous. The CDR3 is 14 residues long. Germline assignment: CDR1 SGHVS and CDR2 FQNEAQ. The V and J ends lost 2 bases and 1 base respectively, with 6 bases between them. The CDR3 nucleotides read TGTGCCAGCAGCTTATTCGGGAGCAATCAGCCCCAGCATTTT. This gives the protein CASSLFGSNQPQHF.

The chain employs TRBV5-1 and TRBJ2-1; 7 nucleotides align to TRBD2. The CDR3 spans 16 residues. CDR1 SGHRS and CDR2 YFSETQ come from the germline V gene. J lost 3 bases, V lost 0 bases, and 6 bases had no gene match. CDR3 in amino acids: CASSLVPLAVYNEQFF. The CDR3 region has the DNA TGCGCCAGCAGCTTGGTACCCCTAGCGGTCTACAATGAGCAGTTCTTC.

J is TRBJ1-2 and V is TRBV7-3, with 7 bases lining up with TRBD1. The germline V gene encodes CDR1 SGHTA and CDR2 FQGTGA. The length of the CDR3 is 15 residues. With V trimmed by 2 bases and J by 3 bases, 6 bases remained unmatched. The CDR3 coding sequence is TGTGCCAGCAGCTTATCAGGCAGGGGGGACTATGGCTACACCTTC. Its translation: CASSLSGRGDYGYTF. Full variable domain (remainder filled in from reference TRBV7-3 and TRBJ1-2): GAGVSQTPSNKVTEKGKYVELRCDPISGHTALYWYRQSLGQGPEFLIYFQGTGAADDSGLPNDRFFAVRPEGSVSTLKIQRTERGDSAVYLCASSLSGRGDYGYTFGSGTRLTVV.